This is a list of T cell receptor beta chains from one sample in a study of T cells in Graves' hyperthyroidism and ophthalmopathy. TCRdb re-derived calls from the multiplex PCR reads in MiXCR, one entry per CDR3 protein. The sample holds a few hundred thousand distinct CDR3 sequences; 40% to 50% are singletons and the top ten take about 40%. The sequencing sample was made of peripheral blood or thyroid tissue (not recorded which). Source of these receptors: an adult woman with Graves' disease, either hyperthyroidism or ophthalmopathy (not recorded which). Each CDR3 is given with its conserved first and last residue. The D gene is left open where the match is weak. Rows give clone size only sometimes, using once, few, many, or a class for an expanded clone.

j_call,clone_size,d_call,v_call,cdr3_nt,cdr3_aa
TRBJ1-2,many,.,TRBV4-1,TGCGCCAGCAGCCAAGGAGTGGCGGCCTACACCTTC,CASSQGVAAYTF
TRBJ1-6,.,TRBD1,TRBV20-1,TGCAGTGCTAGATGGACAGGGGGTCGGGAATCACCCCTCCACTTT,CSARWTGGRESPLHF
TRBJ2-2,.,.,TRBV2,TGTGCCAGCAAGATAGGACAGACGAACACCGGGGAGCTGTTTTTT,CASKIGQTNTGELFF
TRBJ1-1,.,.,TRBV7-8,TGCGCCAGCAGCCAAGATGTCGGGCCGCTGAGAGCTTTCTTT,CASSQDVGPLRAFF
TRBJ1-3,.,.,TRBV7-3,TGTGCCAGCAGCATCGACGGGAACTCTGGAAACACCATATATTTT,CASSIDGNSGNTIYF
TRBJ1-5,few,.,TRBV10-1,TGCGCCAGCAGTGACGGCGATCAGCCCCAGCATTTT,CASSDGDQPQHF
TRBJ2-5,many,TRBD2,TRBV11-2,TGTGCCAGCAGCTACGGACTAGCCCAAGAGACCCAGTACTTC,CASSYGLAQETQYF
TRBJ2-6,once,TRBD1,TRBV5-1,TGCGCCAGCAGCAGAAGGACAGGGGGCGTAAGGGCCAACGTCCTGACTTTC,CASSRRTGGVRANVLTF
TRBJ2-5,once,.,TRBV5-1,TGCGCCAGCAGCCAAGACGTCGGGGAAGGGGAGACCCAGTACTTC,CASSQDVGEGETQYF
TRBJ2-5,.,TRBD2,TRBV7-9,TGTGCCAGCAGCTTAGTCGGGACTAGCTACCCCGGAGGGGAGACCCAGTACTTC,CASSLVGTSYPGGETQYF
TRBJ2-7,once,.,TRBV15,TGTGCCACCAGCAGAGATTCGGTCAGCACCTACGAGCAGTACTTC,CATSRDSVSTYEQYF
TRBJ1-2,.,.,TRBV2,TGTGCCAGCAGTGCCTCGGGAATAGGTTACACCTTC,CASSASGIGYTF
TRBJ2-7,many,.,TRBV7-3,TGTGCCAGCAGCTTAATCTTGGGCAAAAACTACGAGCAGTACTTC,CASSLILGKNYEQYF
TRBJ2-7,.,.,TRBV29-1,TGCAGCGTTGAAGAAGGAGGGACCTACGAGCAGTACTTC,CSVEEGGTYEQYF
TRBJ1-4,.,.,TRBV7-3,TGCGCCAGCAGCCAAATGGGGGCGGTTGGTGAAAAACTGTTTTTT,CASSQMGAVGEKLFF
TRBJ2-7,.,.,TRBV6-2/TRBV6-3,TGTGCCAGCAGGCCCGCCCGGGGGGAGCAGTACTTC,CASRPARGEQYF
TRBJ2-7,many,.,TRBV7-8,TGTGCCAGCAGCAGAGGGGACTTCCAGTACGAGCAGTACTTC,CASSRGDFQYEQYF
TRBJ1-1,.,TRBD1,TRBV29-1,TGCAGCGCCCGAGAAGGGACAGGGGCCACTGAAGCTTTCTTT,CSAREGTGATEAFF
TRBJ2-2,.,.,TRBV20-1,TGCAGTGCTAGAGCCGCAGGGATACGATCCGGGGAGCTGTTTTTT,CSARAAGIRSGELFF
TRBJ2-7,.,.,TRBV2,TGTGCCAGCACCTGGGACGCTACATACGAGCAGTACTTC,CASTWDATYEQYF
TRBJ2-2,few,.,TRBV6-5,TGTGCCAGCAGTCAAGGGAGTCGTAACACCGGGGAGCTGTTTTTT,CASSQGSRNTGELFF
TRBJ1-6,many,.,TRBV12-3/TRBV12-4,TGTGCCAGCAGCGACCTGGGAAGAAATTCACCCCTCCACTTT,CASSDLGRNSPLHF